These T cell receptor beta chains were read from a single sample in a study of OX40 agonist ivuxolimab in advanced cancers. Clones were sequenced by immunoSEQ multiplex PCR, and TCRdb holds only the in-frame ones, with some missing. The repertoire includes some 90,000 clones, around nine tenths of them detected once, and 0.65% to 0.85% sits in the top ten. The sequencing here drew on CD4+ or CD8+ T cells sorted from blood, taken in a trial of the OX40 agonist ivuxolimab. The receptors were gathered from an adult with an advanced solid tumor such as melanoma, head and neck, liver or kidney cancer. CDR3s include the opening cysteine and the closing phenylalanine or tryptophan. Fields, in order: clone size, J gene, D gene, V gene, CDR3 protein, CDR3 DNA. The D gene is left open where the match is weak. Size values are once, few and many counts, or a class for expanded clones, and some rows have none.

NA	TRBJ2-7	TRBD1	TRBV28	CSSGTGTHEQYF	TGTTCATCCGGGACAGGGACCCACGAGCAGTACTTC
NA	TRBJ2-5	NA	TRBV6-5	CASSKDRKETQYF	TGTGCCAGCAGTAAGGACAGAAAAGAGACCCAGTACTTC
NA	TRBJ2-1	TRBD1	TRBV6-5	CASSYSGTGNNEQFF	TGTGCCAGCAGTTACTCCGGGACAGGGAACAATGAGCAGTTCTTC
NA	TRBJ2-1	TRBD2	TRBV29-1	CSVEKTGTSELRLFF	TGCAGCGTTGAGAAAACAGGGACTAGCGAGCTCAGGCTGTTCTTC
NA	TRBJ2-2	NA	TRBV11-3	CASSDLRGKANTGELFF	TGTGCCAGCTCGGACCTCCGAGGCAAGGCGAACACCGGGGAGCTGTTTTTT
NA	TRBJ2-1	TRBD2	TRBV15	CATSRDGTSGIRGQFF	TGTGCCACCAGCAGGGACGGGACTAGCGGGATCAGGGGGCAGTTCTTC
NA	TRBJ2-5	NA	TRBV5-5	CASSPTGIQETQYF	TGTGCCAGCAGCCCAACAGGGATCCAAGAGACCCAGTACTTC
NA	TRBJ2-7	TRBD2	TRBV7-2	CASSPGLAPYEQYF	TGTGCCAGCAGCCCGGGACTAGCCCCTTACGAGCAGTACTTC
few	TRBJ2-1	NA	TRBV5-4	CASSLDPSGANEQFF	TGTGCCAGCAGCTTAGATCCTTCGGGAGCCAATGAGCAGTTCTTC
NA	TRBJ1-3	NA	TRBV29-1	CSVTSGAGNTIYF	TGCAGCGTAACGTCGGGGGCTGGAAACACCATATATTTT
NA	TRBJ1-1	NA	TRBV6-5	CASSYVRDTEAFF	TGTGCCAGCAGTTATGTCAGGGACACTGAAGCTTTCTTT
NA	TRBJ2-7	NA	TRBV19	CASSIGAGYSYEQYF	TGTGCCAGTAGTATTGGGGCAGGATATTCCTACGAGCAGTACTTC
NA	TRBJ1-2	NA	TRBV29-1	CSVEQSNYGYTF	TGCAGCGTTGAACAGTCTAACTATGGCTACACCTTC
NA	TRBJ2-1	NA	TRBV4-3	CASSGAEGVYNEQFF	TGCGCCAGCAGTGGAGCGGAGGGTGTCTACAATGAGCAGTTCTTC
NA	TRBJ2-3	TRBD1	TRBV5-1	CASSLGDRGTDTQYF	TGCGCCAGCAGCTTGGGGGACAGGGGCACAGATACGCAGTATTTT
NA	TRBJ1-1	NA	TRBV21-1	CASSKRDRGVPEAFF	TGTGCCAGCAGCAAAAGGGACAGGGGGGTCCCTGAAGCTTTCTTT
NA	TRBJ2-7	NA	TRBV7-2	CASSLEFSAGYEQYF	TGTGCCAGCAGCTTAGAATTTTCAGCGGGTTACGAGCAGTACTTC
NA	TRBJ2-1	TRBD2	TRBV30	CACRLPGLAGGYNEQFF	TGTGCCTGCCGACTTCCGGGACTAGCGGGAGGTTACAATGAGCAGTTCTTC
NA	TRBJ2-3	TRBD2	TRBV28	CASSFLGLAGGPGTDTQYF	TGTGCCAGCAGTTTCCTAGGACTAGCGGGAGGGCCGGGCACAGATACGCAGTATTTT
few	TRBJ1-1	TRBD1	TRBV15	CATSRNIWTGLTEAFF	TGTGCCACCAGCAGAAATATCTGGACAGGACTCACTGAAGCTTTCTTT